The rows below give T cell receptor beta chains drawn from one sample of a study of regulatory T cells in long-lasting Graves disease. In TCRdb, the multiplex PCR reads were re-called with MiXCR into one record per CDR3 protein. Among some 560,000 distinct CDR3 sequences, roughly a sixth were seen once, and the ten largest hold roughly 25%. This sample was also put to use in a study of T cells in Graves' hyperthyroidism and ophthalmopathy.

The source material was peripheral blood mononuclear cells (PBMCs), sampled at new diagnosis, from a patient treated with antithyroid drugs. The receptors come from a woman aged 40-60 years with Graves disease. CDR3s include the opening cysteine and the closing phenylalanine or tryptophan. Each record gives: V gene, J gene, clone size, D gene, CDR3 DNA, CDR3 protein. The D gene is left open where the match is weak. Some rows mark clone size as missing; the rest say once, few, many or name a class of expanded clone.

>TRBV7-9|TRBJ1-5|.|.
TGTGCCAGCAGCCAGGTAGGCAGTCAGCCCCAGCATTTT
CASSQVGSQPQHF
>TRBV5-1|TRBJ1-6|.|.
TGCGCCAGCAGATTTGACAGTTATTATAATTCACCCCTCCACTTT
CASRFDSYYNSPLHF
>TRBV15|TRBJ2-3|once|TRBD2
TGTGCCACCAGCAGCTTCCATAGCGGGGGACCCACAGATACGCAGTATTTT
CATSSFHSGGPTDTQYF
>TRBV12-3/TRBV12-4|TRBJ2-7|few|.
TGTGCCAGCAGTTTAAAAGCAGGGAGCTCCTACGAGCAGTACTTC
CASSLKAGSSYEQYF
>TRBV5-1|TRBJ2-1|.|TRBD2
TGCGCCAGCAGGTTGGGACTATCCAATGAGCAGTTCTTC
CASRLGLSNEQFF
>TRBV10-3|TRBJ2-5|.|.
TGTGCCATCAGTGCGGAGGGCCGGGAGGAGACCCAGTACTTC
CAISAEGREETQYF
>TRBV5-1|TRBJ2-2|few|.
TGCGCCACCACAGATAGCGGCACAACCGGGGAGCTGTTTTTT
CATTDSGTTGELFF
>TRBV20-1|TRBJ2-1|many|.
TGCAGTGCTAACAGGGATTCCCCAAATGAGCAGTTCTTC
CSANRDSPNEQFF
>TRBV11-2|TRBJ2-1|many|.
TGTGCCAGCAGCTCGCCCTTGGGGGGAGGTTCGAATGAGCAGTTCTTC
CASSSPLGGGSNEQFF
>TRBV30|TRBJ2-5|few|TRBD2
TGTGCCTGGAATAGCGGGGGGCCCGGGGGGACCCAGTACTTC
CAWNSGGPGGTQYF
>TRBV12-3/TRBV12-4|TRBJ2-5|many|TRBD2
TGTGCCAGCAGTTTGAGTAGCGGGGGGCAACAAGAGACCCAGTACTTC
CASSLSSGGQQETQYF
>TRBV5-1|TRBJ2-7|few|.
TGCGCCAGCAGCCCCCGGGGCCGGGGCTATTGGTACGAGCAGTACTTC
CASSPRGRGYWYEQYF
>TRBV20-1|TRBJ1-3|many|.
TGCAGTGCTAGAGATCAGGGTACAGGTCCTGGAAACACCATATATTTT
CSARDQGTGPGNTIYF
>TRBV7-3|TRBJ2-3|many|TRBD2
TGTGCCAGCAGCTTGAGCGGGGGCTCTCTCACGCAGTATTTT
CASSLSGGSLTQYF
>TRBV18|TRBJ1-1|many|.
TGTGCCAGCTCACCGGCCTCGAACACTGAAGCTTTCTTT
CASSPASNTEAFF
>TRBV5-1|TRBJ2-7|few|TRBD2
TGCGCCAGCAGCTTGTCGTCCCGGACCGGGACTAGCGGGCTCTACGAGCAGTACTTC
CASSLSSRTGTSGLYEQYF
>TRBV6-8|TRBJ2-3|many|TRBD2
TGTGCCAGCAATAGGGACTATTCTACGCAGTATTTT
CASNRDYSTQYF
>TRBV24-1|TRBJ2-2|.|.
TGTGCCACCAGGGAGGGACCCCGCTCCGGGGAGCTGTTTTTT
CATREGPRSGELFF
>TRBV7-2|TRBJ1-5|.|TRBD1
TGTGCCAGCAGCGAACGGACAGGGGTTCAGCCCCAGCATTTT
CASSERTGVQPQHF
>TRBV2|TRBJ1-4|many|.
TGTGCCAGCAGAAGGGGAAGATCAGGGCTCCCTAATGAAAAACTGTTTTTT
CASRRGRSGLPNEKLFF
>TRBV28|TRBJ2-6|many|.
TGTGCCAGCACCGGCAGCAGCTCTGGGGCCAACGTCCTGACTTTC
CASTGSSSGANVLTF
>TRBV3-1|TRBJ1-6|many|.
TGTGCCAGCAGCCAAGATACCGCTTCACCCCTCCACTTT
CASSQDTASPLHF
>TRBV6-2/TRBV6-3|TRBJ1-1|few|TRBD1
TGTGCCAGCAGTTACTCCCGCAGGGGGCGGTACACTGAAGCTTTCTTT
CASSYSRRGRYTEAFF
>TRBV29-1|TRBJ1-3|.|.
TGCAGCGGTGGGGACGGAAACACCATATATTTT
CSGGDGNTIYF
>TRBV29-1|TRBJ2-1|many|.
TGCAGCGTTGAGCGTGGGAATGAGCAGTTCTTC
CSVERGNEQFF
>TRBV12-3/TRBV12-4|TRBJ1-1|few|TRBD1
TGTGCCAGCAGTTTAAACAGGGGTAGCACTGAAGCTTTCTTT
CASSLNRGSTEAFF
>TRBV6-2/TRBV6-3|TRBJ1-1|many|.
TGTGCCAGCAGTTTAACAGGGTCGTTCACTGAAGCTTTCTTT
CASSLTGSFTEAFF
>TRBV5-8|TRBJ1-6|many|.
TGTGCCAGCAGCACAGGGACGGCTAATAATTCACCCCTCCACTTT
CASSTGTANNSPLHF
>TRBV12-3/TRBV12-4|TRBJ2-1|many|.
TGTGCCAGCAGTAATGGACAGAACTACAATGAGCAGTTCTTC
CASSNGQNYNEQFF
>TRBV29-1|TRBJ1-1|.|TRBD1
TGCAGCGGGGGGACAGGGGGAAACACTGAAGCTTTCTTT
CSGGTGGNTEAFF
>TRBV30|TRBJ1-5|many|.
TGTGCCTGGAGTGTACCTGGAAACGGCAATCAGCCCCAGCATTTT
CAWSVPGNGNQPQHF
>TRBV19|TRBJ1-5|.|TRBD1
TGTGCCTCCCGGACTGCCGGGACAGGGGGAAATCAGCCCCAGCATTTT
CASRTAGTGGNQPQHF
>TRBV6-2/TRBV6-3|TRBJ1-1|.|.
TGTGCCAGCAGTTACCACCCTGCGGGGAACACTGAAGCTTTCTTT
CASSYHPAGNTEAFF
>TRBV10-3|TRBJ1-1|.|.
TGTGCCATCAGTGAGTCGTCCGGGGAAGCTTTCTTT
CAISESSGEAFF
>TRBV24-1|TRBJ1-2|many|.
TGTGCCACCAGTGACACCGACAGGAACTATGGCTACACCTTC
CATSDTDRNYGYTF
>TRBV7-6|TRBJ2-3|many|TRBD2
TGTGCCAGCAGCGACAAGCGGGGGAGCACAGATACGCAGTATTTT
CASSDKRGSTDTQYF
>TRBV12-3/TRBV12-4|TRBJ2-1|many|.
TGTGCCAGCAGCCCGGACGGCGGCTCCTACAATGAGCAGTTCTTC
CASSPDGGSYNEQFF
>TRBV2|TRBJ1-4|many|.
TGTGCCAGCACCGGGGACGTTGAAAAACTGTTTTTT
CASTGDVEKLFF
>TRBV6-1|TRBJ2-7|many|TRBD1
TGTGCCAGCAGCTTACGGGACAGCTACGAGCAGTACTTC
CASSLRDSYEQYF
>TRBV6-5|TRBJ2-5|.|TRBD2
TGTGCCAGCAGTTCTCGCGGGGGGCGGGAGACCCAGTACTTC
CASSSRGGRETQYF
>TRBV5-1|TRBJ1-2|many|TRBD1
TGCGCCAGCAGCCCAGGGACAGACTCCGACTTAAACTATGGCTACACCTTC
CASSPGTDSDLNYGYTF
>TRBV7-9|TRBJ2-7|many|.
TGTGCCAGCAGCCCCCGGGTCGGAACCTACGAGCAGTACTTC
CASSPRVGTYEQYF
>TRBV6-2/TRBV6-3|TRBJ1-4|.|.
TGTGCCAGCAGTTACTCAAGGGGGGAAAAACTGTTTTTT
CASSYSRGEKLFF
>TRBV5-1|TRBJ1-2|many|.
TGCGCCAGCAGCCCCCCCGGCAGGGCGGGGTCTACCTATGGCTACACCTTC
CASSPPGRAGSTYGYTF
>TRBV5-1|TRBJ2-3|many|.
TGCGCCAGCAGCTTCGGCAGGGTCGCAGATACGCAGTATTTT
CASSFGRVADTQYF
>TRBV18|TRBJ2-1|many|TRBD1
TGTGCCAGCTCACCAGAAGACAGGGAATACAATGAGCAGTTCTTC
CASSPEDREYNEQFF
>TRBV28|TRBJ2-1|many|.
TGTGCCAGCAGTTTAATACAGGGACGCAATGAGCAGTTCTTC
CASSLIQGRNEQFF
>TRBV7-2|TRBJ2-4|few|TRBD1
TGTGCCAGCAGCTCGAATCCCGGGACAGGGCAAAACATTCAGTACTTC
CASSSNPGTGQNIQYF
>TRBV6-1|TRBJ2-2|few|.
TGTGCCAGCAGGCCGGGACAGAACACCGGGGAGCTGTTTTTT
CASRPGQNTGELFF
>TRBV4-2|TRBJ2-3|many|.
TGTGCCAGCAGCCAAGATGGGGAACAGACAGATACGCAGTATTTT
CASSQDGEQTDTQYF
>TRBV7-9|TRBJ2-1|few|.
TGTGCCAGCAGCTTAGGGATGGTGGCCTACAATGAGCAGTTCTTC
CASSLGMVAYNEQFF
>TRBV5-6|TRBJ2-1|.|.
TGTGCCAGCAGCTTGGTCGGCAGGGGGGTGAGTGAGCAGTTCTTC
CASSLVGRGVSEQFF
>TRBV19|TRBJ2-2|few|.
TGTGCCAGTAGATTTAGTAGGGGGGGCGGCGGGGAGCTGTTTTTT
CASRFSRGGGGELFF
>TRBV4-1|TRBJ2-3|many|.
TGTGCCAGCAGCCAAACCCCCGGGGGTTCTCGCACAGATACGCAGTATTTT
CASSQTPGGSRTDTQYF